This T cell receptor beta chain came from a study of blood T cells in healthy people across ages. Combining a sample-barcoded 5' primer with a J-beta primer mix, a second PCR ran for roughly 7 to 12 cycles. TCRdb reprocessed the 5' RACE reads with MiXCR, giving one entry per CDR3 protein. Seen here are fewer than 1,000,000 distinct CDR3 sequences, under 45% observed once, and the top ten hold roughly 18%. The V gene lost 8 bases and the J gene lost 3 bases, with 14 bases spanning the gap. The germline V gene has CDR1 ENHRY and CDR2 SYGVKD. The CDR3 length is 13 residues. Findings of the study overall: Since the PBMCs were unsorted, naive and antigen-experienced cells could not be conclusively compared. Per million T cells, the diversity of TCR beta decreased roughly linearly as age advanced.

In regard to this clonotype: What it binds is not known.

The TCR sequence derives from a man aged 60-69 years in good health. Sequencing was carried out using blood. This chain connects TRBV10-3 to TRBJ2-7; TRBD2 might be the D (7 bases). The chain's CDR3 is CAIGGGGSYEQYF. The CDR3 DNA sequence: TGTGCCATCGGGGGAGGGGGAAGCTACGAGCAGTACTTC.